This TCR beta chain was identified in a study of blood T cell repertoires in COVID-19. Study-level background: PBMCs, B-cell-depleted T cells, or T cells were the source of the cDNA or gDNA that made up the material.

Only in-frame clones appear in the TCRdb table, and some are missing; sequencing was by immunoSEQ multiplex PCR. Of about 140,000 clones in the sample, 75% to 85% were seen once. The V segment lost 0 bases and the J segment 4 bases; nucleotides outside the gene matches: 7. CDR1 LGHNA and CDR2 YNFKEQ come from the germline V gene. CDR3 length equals 18 residues. The sample consisted of peripheral blood. The clonotype was recovered from a woman at least 80 years old with active or convalescent COVID-19. The genes are TRBV4-2 and TRBJ2-2; 11 bases are a match to TRBD2. CDR3 DNA sequence: TGTGCCAGCAGCCAAGAATCTAGCGGGGGGTCTGGCACCGGGGAGCTGTTTTTT. Amino acids: CASSQESSGGSGTGELFF.